This T cell receptor beta chain derives from a study of T cells in Graves' hyperthyroidism and ophthalmopathy. CDR3 length equals 17 residues. Per germline, CDR1 SGHAT and CDR2 FQNNGV. The trim removed 3 bases at V and 1 base at J, leaving 8 bases unmatched. What was amplified from RNA transcripts were TCR beta CDR3 regions. HTBI primers were employed in a first-round RT-PCR of the TCR CDR3. One entry per CDR3 protein, called by TCRdb with MiXCR from the multiplex PCR reads. The sample lists approximately 620,000 distinct CDR3 sequences; 14% were seen once. Of note for this clonotype: What it recognizes is unknown.

Findings and limits, study-wide: Clonotypes that were expanded in thyroid above 0.001 mostly appeared in blood too. Model output signaled ophthalmopathy a median approximately 6 months ahead of onset.

Exclusions: uncontrolled infection, other autoimmune disease, pregnancy, lactation. Blood was obtained at the first hyperthyroidism diagnosis, which preceded any ophthalmopathy symptoms. Sequencing used blood. The V and J genes are TRBV11-2 and TRBJ1-5; 8 bases align to TRBD1. The source is a woman aged 25 to 39 with Graves' hyperthyroidism that later progressed to Graves' ophthalmopathy. The CDR3 coding sequence is TGTGCCAGCAGCTTGGACAGGGCCCCCCGGAGCAATCAGCCCCAGCATTTT. It encodes CASSLDRAPRSNQPQHF.